This T cell receptor (beta chain) comes out of a study of cytomegalovirus exposure and HLA in healthy donors. Study as a whole: Assignment to the Caucasian-associated ancestry cluster applied to about 80% of the approximately 420 genotyped donors. Broader study findings: The records held CMV serostatus as the only immune exposure information. For TCR beta chains, V- and J-gene trimming was later linked to a missense DCLRE1C variant. Earlier findings revealed that most TCR beta V segments proved productive either about 90% or about 30% of the time.

This clone turned up a few times. Its antigen is as yet unknown. CDR3 size: 14 residues. Germline V lookup: CDR1 MNHNS, CDR2 SASEGT. The V and J ends lost 1 base and 8 bases, in that order; junction bases with no gene match: 7. Both 60 Vbeta primers and 13 Jbeta primers went into the PCR. Clones were sequenced by immunoSEQ multiplex PCR, and TCRdb holds only the in-frame ones, with some missing. The table shows about 91,000 clones, with about nine tenths occurring only once. This receptor was identified in a man aged 25 to 40 in good health and CMV-seropositive. V is TRBV6-1 and J is TRBJ1-2, with 7 nucleotides matching TRBD1. The specimen was PBMCs. The DNA for the CDR3 is TGTGCCAGCAGTGAAGGTACACAGGGGTGGGGCTACACCTTC. This encodes CASSEGTQGWGYTF.